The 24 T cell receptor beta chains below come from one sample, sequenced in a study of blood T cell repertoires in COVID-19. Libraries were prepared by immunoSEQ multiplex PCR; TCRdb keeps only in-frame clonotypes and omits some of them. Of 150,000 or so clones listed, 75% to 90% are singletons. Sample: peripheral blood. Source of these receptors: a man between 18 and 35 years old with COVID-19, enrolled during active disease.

DNA for the CDR3: TGCGCCAGCAGCTTGGTACCACAAGGAGGTGAGCAGTACTTC. It encodes CASSLVPQGGEQYF. The V and J genes are TRBV5-1 and TRBJ2-7; TRBD2 is a possible D gene (5 bases). Germline V gene sequence: CDR1 SGHRS, CDR2 YFSETQ. The V and J ends lost 0 bases and 7 bases respectively, with 14 bases between them. This CDR3 is built from 14 residues. Supplemented by reference TRBV5-1 and TRBJ2-7, the full variable domain reads KAGVTQTPRYLIKTRGQQVTLSCSPISGHRSVSWYQQTPGQGLQFLFEYFSETQRNKGNFPGRFSGRQFSNSRSEMNVSTLELGDSALYLCASSLVPQGGEQYFGPGTRLTVT.

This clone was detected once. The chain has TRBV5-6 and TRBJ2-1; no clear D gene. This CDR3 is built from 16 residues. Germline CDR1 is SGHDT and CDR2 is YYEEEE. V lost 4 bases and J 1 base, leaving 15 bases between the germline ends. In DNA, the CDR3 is TGTGCCAGCAGCCTTGCGGTTCTATCATCCTACAATGAGCAGTTCTTC. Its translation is CASSLAVLSSYNEQFF.

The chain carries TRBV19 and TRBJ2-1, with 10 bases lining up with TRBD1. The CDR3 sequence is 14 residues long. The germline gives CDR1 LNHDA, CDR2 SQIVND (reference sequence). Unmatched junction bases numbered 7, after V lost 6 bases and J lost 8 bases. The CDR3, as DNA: TGTGCCAGTAGCCCGGGACAGGGGTTGGATGAGCAGTTCTTC. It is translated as CASSPGQGLDEQFF.

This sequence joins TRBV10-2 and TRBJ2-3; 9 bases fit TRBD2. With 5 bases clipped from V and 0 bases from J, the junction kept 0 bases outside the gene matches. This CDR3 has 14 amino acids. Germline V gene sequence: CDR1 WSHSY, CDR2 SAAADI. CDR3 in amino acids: CASSLAGSTDTQYF. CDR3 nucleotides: TGCGCCAGCAGTCTAGCGGGGAGCACAGATACGCAGTATTTT.

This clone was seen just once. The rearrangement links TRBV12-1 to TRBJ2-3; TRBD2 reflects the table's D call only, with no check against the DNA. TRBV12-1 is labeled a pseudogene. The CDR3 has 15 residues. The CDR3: CASSFALCSRDTQYF. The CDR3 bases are TGTGCCAGCAGCTTTGCGCTTTGTAGCCGAGATACGCAGTATTTT.

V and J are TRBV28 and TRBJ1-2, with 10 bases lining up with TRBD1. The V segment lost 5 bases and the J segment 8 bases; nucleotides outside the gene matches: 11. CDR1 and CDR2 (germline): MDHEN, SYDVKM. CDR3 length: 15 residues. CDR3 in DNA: TGTGCCAGCAGTAGCACCGGGACAGGGGACAGAGGCTACACCTTC. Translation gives CASSSTGTGDRGYTF.

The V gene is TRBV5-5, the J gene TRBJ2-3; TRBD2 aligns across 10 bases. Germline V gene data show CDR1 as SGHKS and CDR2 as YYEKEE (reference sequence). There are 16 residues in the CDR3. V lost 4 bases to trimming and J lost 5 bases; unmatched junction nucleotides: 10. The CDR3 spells CASSLRAGGPQDTQYF. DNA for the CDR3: TGTGCCAGCAGCCTTAGAGCGGGAGGGCCGCAAGATACGCAGTATTTT.

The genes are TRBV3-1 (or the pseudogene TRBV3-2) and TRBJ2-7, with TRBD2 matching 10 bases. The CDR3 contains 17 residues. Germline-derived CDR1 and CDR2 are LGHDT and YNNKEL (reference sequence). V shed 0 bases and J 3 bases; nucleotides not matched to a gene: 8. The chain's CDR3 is CASSQDRLAGVRYEQYF. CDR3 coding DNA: TGTGCCAGCAGCCAAGATCGGCTAGCGGGAGTTCGCTACGAGCAGTACTTC.

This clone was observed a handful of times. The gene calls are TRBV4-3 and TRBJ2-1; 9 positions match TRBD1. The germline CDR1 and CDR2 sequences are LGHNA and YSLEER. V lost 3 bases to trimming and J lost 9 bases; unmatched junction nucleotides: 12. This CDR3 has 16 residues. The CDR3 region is CASSHVPGQGWGEQFF. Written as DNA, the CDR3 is TGCGCCAGCAGCCACGTGCCGGGACAGGGATGGGGTGAGCAGTTCTTC.

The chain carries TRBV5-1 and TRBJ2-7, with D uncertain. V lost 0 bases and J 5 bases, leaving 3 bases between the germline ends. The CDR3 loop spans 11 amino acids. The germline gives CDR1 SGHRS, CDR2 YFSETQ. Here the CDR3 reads CASSLVNEQYF. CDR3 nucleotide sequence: TGCGCCAGCAGCTTGGTAAACGAGCAGTACTTC.

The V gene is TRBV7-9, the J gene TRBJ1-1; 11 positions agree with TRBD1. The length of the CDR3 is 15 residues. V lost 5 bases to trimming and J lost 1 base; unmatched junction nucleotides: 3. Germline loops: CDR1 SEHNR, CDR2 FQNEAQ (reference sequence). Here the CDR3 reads CASSRDRGKNTEAFF. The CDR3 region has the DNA TGTGCCAGCAGCCGGGACAGGGGGAAGAACACTGAAGCTTTCTTT.

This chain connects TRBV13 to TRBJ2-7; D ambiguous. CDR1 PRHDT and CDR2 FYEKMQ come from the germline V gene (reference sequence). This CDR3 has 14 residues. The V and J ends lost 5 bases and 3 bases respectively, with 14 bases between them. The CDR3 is CASSTWAANYEQYF. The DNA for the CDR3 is TGTGCCAGCAGCACATGGGCCGCTAACTACGAGCAGTACTTC.

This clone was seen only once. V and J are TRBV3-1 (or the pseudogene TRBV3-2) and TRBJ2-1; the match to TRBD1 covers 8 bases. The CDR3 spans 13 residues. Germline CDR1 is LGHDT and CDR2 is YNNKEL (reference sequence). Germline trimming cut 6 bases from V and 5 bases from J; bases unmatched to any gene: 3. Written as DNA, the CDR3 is TGTGCCAGCAGTCGGACAGGGAACAATGAGCAGTTCTTC. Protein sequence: CASSRTGNNEQFF.

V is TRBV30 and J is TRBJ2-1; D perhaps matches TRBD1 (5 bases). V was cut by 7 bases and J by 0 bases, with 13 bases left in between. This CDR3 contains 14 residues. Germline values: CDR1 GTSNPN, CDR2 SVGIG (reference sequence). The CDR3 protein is CASTQESSYNEQFF. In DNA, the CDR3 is TGTGCCTCGACACAGGAGAGCTCCTACAATGAGCAGTTCTTC.

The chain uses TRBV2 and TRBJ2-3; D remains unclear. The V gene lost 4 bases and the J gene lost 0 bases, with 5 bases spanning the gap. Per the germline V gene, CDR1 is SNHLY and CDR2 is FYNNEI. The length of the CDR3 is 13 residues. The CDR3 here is CASSVPSTDTQYF. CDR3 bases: TGTGCCAGCAGTGTTCCTAGCACAGATACGCAGTATTTT.

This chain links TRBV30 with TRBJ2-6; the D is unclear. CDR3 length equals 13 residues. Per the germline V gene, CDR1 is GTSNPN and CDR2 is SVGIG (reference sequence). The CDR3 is CALMISGANVLTF. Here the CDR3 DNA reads TGTGCGCTAATGATCTCTGGGGCCAACGTCCTGACTTTC.

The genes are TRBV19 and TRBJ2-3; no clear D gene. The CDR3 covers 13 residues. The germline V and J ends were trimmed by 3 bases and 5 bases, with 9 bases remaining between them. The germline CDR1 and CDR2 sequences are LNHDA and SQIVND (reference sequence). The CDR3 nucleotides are TGTGCCAGTAGTATCCTCCCCGGAGATACGCAGTATTTT. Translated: CASSILPGDTQYF.

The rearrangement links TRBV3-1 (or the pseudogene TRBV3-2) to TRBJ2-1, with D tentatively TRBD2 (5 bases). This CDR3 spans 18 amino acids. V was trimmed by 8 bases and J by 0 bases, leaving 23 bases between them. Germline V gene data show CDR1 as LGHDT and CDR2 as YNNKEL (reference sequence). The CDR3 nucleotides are TGTGCCAGCGGACCTAGGCCATCAGCGGCAAGCTCCTACAATGAGCAGTTCTTC. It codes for CASGPRPSAASSYNEQFF.

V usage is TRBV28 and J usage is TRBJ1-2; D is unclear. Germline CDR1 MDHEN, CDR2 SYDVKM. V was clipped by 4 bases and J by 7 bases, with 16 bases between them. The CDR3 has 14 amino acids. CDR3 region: CASSSPDTLGGYTF. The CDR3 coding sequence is TGTGCCAGCAGTTCCCCAGACACCCTCGGTGGCTACACCTTC.

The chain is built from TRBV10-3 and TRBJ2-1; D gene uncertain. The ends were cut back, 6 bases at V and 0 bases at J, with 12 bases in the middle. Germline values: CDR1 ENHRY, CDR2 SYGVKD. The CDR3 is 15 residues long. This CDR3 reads CAISKHRSSYNEQFF. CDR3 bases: TGTGCCATCAGCAAACACAGAAGCTCCTACAATGAGCAGTTCTTC.

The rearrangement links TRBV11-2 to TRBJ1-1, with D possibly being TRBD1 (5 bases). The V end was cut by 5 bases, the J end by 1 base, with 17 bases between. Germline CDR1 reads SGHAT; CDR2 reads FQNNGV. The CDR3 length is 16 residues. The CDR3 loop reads CASSTTRTLGNTEAFF. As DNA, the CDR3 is TGTGCCAGCAGCACGACCAGGACACTCGGGAACACTGAAGCTTTCTTT.

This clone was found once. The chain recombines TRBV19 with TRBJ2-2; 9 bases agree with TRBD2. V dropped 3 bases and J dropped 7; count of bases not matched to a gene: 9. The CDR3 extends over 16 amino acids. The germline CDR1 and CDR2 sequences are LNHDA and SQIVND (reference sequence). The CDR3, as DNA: TGTGCCAGTAGTATTTTCGCGGGAGGGCCTAGCGGGGAGCTGTTTTTT. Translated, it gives CASSIFAGGPSGELFF.

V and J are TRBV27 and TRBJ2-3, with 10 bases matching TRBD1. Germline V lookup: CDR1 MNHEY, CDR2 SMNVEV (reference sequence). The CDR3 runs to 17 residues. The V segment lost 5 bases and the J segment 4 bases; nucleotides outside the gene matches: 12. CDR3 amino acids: CASSGWTDRGRSDTQYF. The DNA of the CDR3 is TGTGCCAGCAGTGGATGGACTGACAGGGGGCGCTCAGATACGCAGTATTTT.

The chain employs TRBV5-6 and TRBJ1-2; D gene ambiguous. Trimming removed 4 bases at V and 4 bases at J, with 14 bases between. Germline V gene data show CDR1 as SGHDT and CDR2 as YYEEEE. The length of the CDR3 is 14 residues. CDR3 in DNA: TGTGCCAGCAGCCTGCCGAGGTCTCGCTATGGCTACACCTTC. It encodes CASSLPRSRYGYTF.